Reported below is one T cell receptor (beta chain). As yet, its antigen is unknown. Autoimmune disease history or systemic immunosuppression was exclusionary. The data were obtained in a study of OX40 agonist ivuxolimab in advanced cancers. Assay used: immunoSEQ multiplex PCR; TCRdb lists only in-frame clones, some missing. This sample yields 55,000 to 60,000 clones, of which about 93% are seen a single time; under 20% belongs to the top ten. Points from the study as a whole: CD8+ T cells were the subset that, on average, had more expanded clones than CD4+.

This TCR was recovered from an adult with an advanced solid tumor such as melanoma, head and neck, liver or kidney cancer. The sequenced sample was CD4+ or CD8+ T cells sorted from blood, obtained in a trial of the OX40 agonist ivuxolimab.

The CDR3 sequence is CAIRTGGNGELFF. CDR3 DNA sequence: TGTGCCATCAGGACAGGGGGGAACGGGGAGCTGTTTTTT. The V gene is TRBV10-3, the J gene TRBJ2-2; 9 bases fit TRBD1. Per germline, CDR1 ENHRY and CDR2 SYGVKD. V was pared by 6 bases and J by 7 bases, with 3 bases of the junction left unmatched. This CDR3 spans 13 amino acids.